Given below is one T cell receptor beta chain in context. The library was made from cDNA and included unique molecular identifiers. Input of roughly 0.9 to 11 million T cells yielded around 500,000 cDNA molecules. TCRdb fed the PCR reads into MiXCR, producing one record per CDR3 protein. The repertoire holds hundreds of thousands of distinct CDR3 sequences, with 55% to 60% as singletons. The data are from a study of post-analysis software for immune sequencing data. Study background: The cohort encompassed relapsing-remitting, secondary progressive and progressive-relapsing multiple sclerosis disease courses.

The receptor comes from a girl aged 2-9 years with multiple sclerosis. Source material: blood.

The CDR3 sequence: CSASLSGVRGDTQYF. CDR3 DNA: TGCAGTGCTAGCTTATCAGGGGTCCGGGGAGATACGCAGTATTTT. The chain carries TRBV20-1 and TRBJ2-3; D perhaps matches TRBD1 (6 bases). CDR1 and CDR2 from the germline V gene are DFQATT and SNEGSKA (reference sequence). The CDR3 spans 15 residues. The V end lost 3 bases, the J end lost 5 bases, and 18 bases lay between the germline ends.